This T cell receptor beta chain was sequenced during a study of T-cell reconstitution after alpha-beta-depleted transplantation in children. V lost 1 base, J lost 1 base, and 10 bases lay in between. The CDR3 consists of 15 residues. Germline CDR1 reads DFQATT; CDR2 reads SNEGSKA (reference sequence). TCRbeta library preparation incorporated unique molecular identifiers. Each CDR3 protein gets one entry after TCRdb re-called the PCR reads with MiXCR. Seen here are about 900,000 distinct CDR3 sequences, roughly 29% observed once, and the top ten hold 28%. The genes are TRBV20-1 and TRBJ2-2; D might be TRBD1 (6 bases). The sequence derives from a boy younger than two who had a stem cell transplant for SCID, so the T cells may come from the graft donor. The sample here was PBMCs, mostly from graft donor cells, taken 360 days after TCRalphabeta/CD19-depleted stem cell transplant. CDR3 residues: CSARGGQVNTGELFF. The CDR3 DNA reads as TGCAGTGCTAGAGGGGGACAAGTGAACACCGGGGAGCTGTTTTTT.